This TCR beta chain derives from a study of blood T cell repertoires in COVID-19. CDR1 and CDR2 (germline): SGHNT, YYREEE (reference sequence). The V and J ends lost 4 bases and 3 bases, in that order; junction bases with no gene match: 4. This CDR3 comprises 15 residues. Data came from immunoSEQ multiplex PCR; TCRdb stores just in-frame clones and leaves some out. The table shows 51,000 or so clones, with around 82% occurring only once. J is TRBJ2-5 and V is TRBV5-4, with 12 positions matching TRBD2. The specimen sequenced was peripheral blood. This TCR was sampled from a woman aged 80 or older with COVID-19, enrolled during active disease. The CDR3 coding sequence is TGTGCCAGCAGCCCCCGACTAGCGGGAGAAGAGACCCAGTACTTC. This encodes CASSPRLAGEETQYF.